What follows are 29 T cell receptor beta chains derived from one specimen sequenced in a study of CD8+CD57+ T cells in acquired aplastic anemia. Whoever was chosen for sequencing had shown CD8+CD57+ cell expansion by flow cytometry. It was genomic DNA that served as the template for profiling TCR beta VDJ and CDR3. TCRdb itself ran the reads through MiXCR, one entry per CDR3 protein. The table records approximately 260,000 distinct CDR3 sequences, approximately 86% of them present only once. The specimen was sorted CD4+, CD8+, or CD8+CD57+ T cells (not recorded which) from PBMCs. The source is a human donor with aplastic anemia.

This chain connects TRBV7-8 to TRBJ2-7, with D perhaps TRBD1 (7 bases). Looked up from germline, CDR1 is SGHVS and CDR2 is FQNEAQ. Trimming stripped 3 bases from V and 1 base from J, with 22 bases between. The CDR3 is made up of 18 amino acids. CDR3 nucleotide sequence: TGTGCCAGCAGCTTTGAGGGAGGTGGGACAGCCCTTTCCTACGAGCAGTACGTC. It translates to CASSFEGGGTALSYEQYV.

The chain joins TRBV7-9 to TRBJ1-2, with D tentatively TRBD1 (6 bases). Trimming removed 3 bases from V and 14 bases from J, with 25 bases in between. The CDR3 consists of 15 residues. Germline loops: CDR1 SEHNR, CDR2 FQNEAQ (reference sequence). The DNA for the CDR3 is TGTGCCAGCAGCTTTGAAAGAAGCGGGGGGGGCGATGAGACCTTC. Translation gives CASSFERSGGGDETF.

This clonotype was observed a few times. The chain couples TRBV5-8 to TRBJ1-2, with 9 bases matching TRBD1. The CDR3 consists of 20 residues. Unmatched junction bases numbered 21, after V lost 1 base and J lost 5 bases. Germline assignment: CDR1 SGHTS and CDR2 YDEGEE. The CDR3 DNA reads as TGTGCCAGCAGCTTGAGGGTCTTACGTCGAGGGGACAGGGAACCTTATGGCTACACCTTC. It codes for CASSLRVLRRGDREPYGYTF.

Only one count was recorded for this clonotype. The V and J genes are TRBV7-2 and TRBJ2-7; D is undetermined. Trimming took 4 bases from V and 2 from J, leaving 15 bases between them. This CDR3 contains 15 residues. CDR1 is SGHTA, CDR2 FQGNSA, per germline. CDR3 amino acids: CASSSAGRQPYEQYF. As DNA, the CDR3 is TGTGCCAGCAGCTCAGCCGGAAGGCAGCCCTACGAGCAGTACTTC.

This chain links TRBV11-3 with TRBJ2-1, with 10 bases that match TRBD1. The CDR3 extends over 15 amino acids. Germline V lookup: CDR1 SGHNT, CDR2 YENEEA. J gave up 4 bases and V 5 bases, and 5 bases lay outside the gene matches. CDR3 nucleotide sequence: TGTGCCAGCAGCCTCGGGACAGGGGAATACAATGAGCAGTTCTTC. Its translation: CASSLGTGEYNEQFF.

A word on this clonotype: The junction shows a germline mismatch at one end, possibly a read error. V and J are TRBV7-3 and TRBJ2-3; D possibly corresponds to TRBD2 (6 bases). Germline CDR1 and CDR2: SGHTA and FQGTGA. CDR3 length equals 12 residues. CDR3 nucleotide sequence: TGTGCCAGCAGTTCAGGCGCGGCTACGGGGGATTTT. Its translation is CASSSGAATGDF.

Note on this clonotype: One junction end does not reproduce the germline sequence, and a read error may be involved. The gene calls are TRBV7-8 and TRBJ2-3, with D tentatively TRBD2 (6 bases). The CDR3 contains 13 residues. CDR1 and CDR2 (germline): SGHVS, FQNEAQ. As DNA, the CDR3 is TGTGCCAGCAGCTTAGGGGGAGGAGATACTACGCAGTTT. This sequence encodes CASSLGGGDTTQF.

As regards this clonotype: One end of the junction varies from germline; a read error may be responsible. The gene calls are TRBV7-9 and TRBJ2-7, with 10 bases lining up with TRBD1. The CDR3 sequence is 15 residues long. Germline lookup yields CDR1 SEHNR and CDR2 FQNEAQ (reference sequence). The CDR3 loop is CASSLADRGTYEQYF. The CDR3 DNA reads TGTGCCAGCAGCCTAGCGGACAGGGGGACCTACGAGCAGTACTTC.

The CDR3 sequence: CSALGLNERYNEQFF. CDR3 coding DNA: TGCAGTGCCCTAGGACTCAACGAGCGATACAATGAGCAGTTCTTC. This chain uses TRBV20-1 with TRBJ2-1; maybe TRBD2 (5 bases). The CDR3 contains 15 residues. CDR1 is DFQATT, CDR2 SNEGSKA, per germline (reference sequence). V lost 6 bases, J lost 4 bases, and 19 bases lay in between.

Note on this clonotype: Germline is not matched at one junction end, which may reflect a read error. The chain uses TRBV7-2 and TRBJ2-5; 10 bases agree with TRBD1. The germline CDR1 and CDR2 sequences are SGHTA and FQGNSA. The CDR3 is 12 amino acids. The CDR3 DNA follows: TGTGCCGGACAGGGGGGTTGGGAGACGCAGTACTTC. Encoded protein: CAGQGGWETQYF. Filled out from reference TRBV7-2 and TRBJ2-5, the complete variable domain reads GAGVSQSPSNKVTEKGKDVELRCDPISGHTALYWYRQSLGQGLEFLIYFQGNSAPDKSGLPSDRFSAERTGGSVSTLTIQRTQQEDSAVYLCAGQGGWETQYFGPGTRLLVL.

CDR3 sequence reads: CASRTGPYGYTF. CDR3 DNA: TGTGCCAGCCGGACGGGACCCTATGGCTACACCTTC. The V gene is TRBV7-2, the J gene TRBJ1-2; D perhaps matches TRBD1 (5 bases). V was shortened by 8 bases and J by 4 bases, with 11 bases between the two germline ends. Germline assignment: CDR1 SGHTA and CDR2 FQGNSA. There are 12 residues in the CDR3.

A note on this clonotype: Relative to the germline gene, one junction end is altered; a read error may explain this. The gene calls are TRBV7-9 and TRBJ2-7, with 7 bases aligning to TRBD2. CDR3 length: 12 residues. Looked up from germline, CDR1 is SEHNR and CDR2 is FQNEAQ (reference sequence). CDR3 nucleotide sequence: TGCGCCAGCAGCCATCCAGCGGGGGAGCAGTACTTC. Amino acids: CASSHPAGEQYF.

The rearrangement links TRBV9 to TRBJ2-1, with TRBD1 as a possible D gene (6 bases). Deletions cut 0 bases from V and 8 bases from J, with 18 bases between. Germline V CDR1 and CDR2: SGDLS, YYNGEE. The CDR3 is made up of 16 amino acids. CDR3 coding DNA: TGTGCCAGCAGCGTAGGGACAGATACGCAGAGCGATGAGCAGTTCTTC. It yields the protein CASSVGTDTQSDEQFF.

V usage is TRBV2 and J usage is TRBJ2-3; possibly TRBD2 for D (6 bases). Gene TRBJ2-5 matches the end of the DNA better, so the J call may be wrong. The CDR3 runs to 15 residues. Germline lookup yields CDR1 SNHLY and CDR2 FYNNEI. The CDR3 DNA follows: TGTGCCAGCAGTTCTAGCGAGACTTGGCGCGAGACCCAGTACTTC. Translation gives CASSSSETWRETQYF.

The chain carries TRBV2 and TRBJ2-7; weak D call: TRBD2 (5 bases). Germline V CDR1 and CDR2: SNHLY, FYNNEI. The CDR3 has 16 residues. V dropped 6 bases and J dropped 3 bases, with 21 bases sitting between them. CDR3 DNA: TGTGCCAGCAGCTTAGCAGATAGCGATGGCCTCTACGAGCAGTACGTC. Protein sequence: CASSLADSDGLYEQYV.

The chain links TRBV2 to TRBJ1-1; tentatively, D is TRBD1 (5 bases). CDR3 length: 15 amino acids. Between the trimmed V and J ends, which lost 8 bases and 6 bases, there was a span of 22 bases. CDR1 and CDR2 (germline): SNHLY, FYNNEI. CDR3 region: CASGDGGGAKPEAFF. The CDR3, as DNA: TGTGCCAGCGGGGACGGGGGGGGAGCGAAGCCTGAAGCTTTCTTT.

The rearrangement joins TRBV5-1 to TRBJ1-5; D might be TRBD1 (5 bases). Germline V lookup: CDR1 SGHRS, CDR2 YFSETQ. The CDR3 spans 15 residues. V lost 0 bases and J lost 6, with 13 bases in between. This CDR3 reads CASSLETGVGQPQHF. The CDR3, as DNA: TGCGCCAGCAGCTTGGAAACGGGGGTGGGTCAGCCCCAGCATTTT.

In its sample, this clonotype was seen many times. This CDR3 reads CASSLTTDTQYF. CDR3 coding DNA: TGTGCCAGCAGTTTGACCACAGATACGCAGTATTTT. V gene TRBV27 combines with J gene TRBJ2-3; the D is unclear. This CDR3 is built from 12 residues. Germline V gives CDR1 MNHEY, CDR2 SMNVEV (reference sequence). Trimming pared 3 bases from V and 2 bases from J, leaving 3 bases between.

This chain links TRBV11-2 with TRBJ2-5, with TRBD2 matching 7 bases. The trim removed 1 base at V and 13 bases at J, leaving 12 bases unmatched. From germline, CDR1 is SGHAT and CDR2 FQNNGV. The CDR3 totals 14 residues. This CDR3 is CASSLAQTSRELYF. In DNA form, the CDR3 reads TGTGCCAGCAGCTTAGCCCAGACTAGCCGGGAACTGTACTTC. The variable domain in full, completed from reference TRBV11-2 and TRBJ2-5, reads EAGVAQSPRYKIIEKRQSVAFWCNPISGHATLYWYQQILGQGPKLLIQFQNNGVVDDSQLPKDRFSAERLKGVDSTLKIQPAKLEDSAVYLCASSLAQTSRELYFGPGTRLLVL.

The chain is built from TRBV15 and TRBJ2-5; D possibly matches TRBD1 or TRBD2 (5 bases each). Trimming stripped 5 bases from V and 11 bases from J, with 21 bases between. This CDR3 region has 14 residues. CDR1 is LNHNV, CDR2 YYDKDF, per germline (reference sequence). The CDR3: CATSGRGRHYAQYF. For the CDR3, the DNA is TGTGCCACCAGCGGCCGGGGCCGCCACTACGCGCAGTACTTC.

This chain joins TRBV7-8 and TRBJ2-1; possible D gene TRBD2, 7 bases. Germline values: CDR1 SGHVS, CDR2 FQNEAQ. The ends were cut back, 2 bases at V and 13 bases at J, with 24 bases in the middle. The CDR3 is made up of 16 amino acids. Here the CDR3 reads CASSLPGSGGGDVQFF. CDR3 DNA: TGTGCCAGCAGCTTACCAGGTAGCGGCGGGGGCGACGTCCAGTTCTTC. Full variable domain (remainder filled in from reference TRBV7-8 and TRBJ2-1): GAGVSQSPRYKVAKRGQDVALRCDPISGHVSLFWYQQALGQGPEFLTYFQNEAQLDKSGLPSDRFFAERPEGSVSTLKIQRTQQEDSAVYLCASSLPGSGGGDVQFFGPGTRLTVL.

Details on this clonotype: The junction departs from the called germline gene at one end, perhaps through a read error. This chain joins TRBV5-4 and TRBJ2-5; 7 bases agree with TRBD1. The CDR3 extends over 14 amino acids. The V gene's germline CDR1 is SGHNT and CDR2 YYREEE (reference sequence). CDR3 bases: TGTGCCACCAGCAGAAGGACAGGCCAAGAGACCCAGTACTTC. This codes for CATSRRTGQETQYF.

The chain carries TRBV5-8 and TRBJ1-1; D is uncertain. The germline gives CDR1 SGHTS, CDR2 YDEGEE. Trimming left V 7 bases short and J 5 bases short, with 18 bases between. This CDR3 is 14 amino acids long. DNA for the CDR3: TGTGCCAGCGGCAAGGCTGCGGAGTGGACTGAAGCTTTCTTT. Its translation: CASGKAAEWTEAFF.

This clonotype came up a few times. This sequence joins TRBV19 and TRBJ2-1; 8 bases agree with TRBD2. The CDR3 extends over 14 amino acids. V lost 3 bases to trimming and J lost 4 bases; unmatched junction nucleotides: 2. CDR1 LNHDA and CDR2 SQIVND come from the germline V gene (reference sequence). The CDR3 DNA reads TGTGCCAGTAGTATTACTAGCGGATACAATGAGCAGTTCTTC. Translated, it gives CASSITSGYNEQFF.

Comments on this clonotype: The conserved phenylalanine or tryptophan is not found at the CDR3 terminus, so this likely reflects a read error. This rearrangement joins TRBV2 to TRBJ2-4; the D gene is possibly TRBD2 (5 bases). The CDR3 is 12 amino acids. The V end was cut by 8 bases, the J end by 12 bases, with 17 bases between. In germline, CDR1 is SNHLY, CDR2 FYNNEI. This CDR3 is CASGGAGKNQYY. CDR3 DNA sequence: TGTGCCAGCGGAGGAGCTGGGAAAAATCAGTACTAC.

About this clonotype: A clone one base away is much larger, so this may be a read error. The CDR3 coding sequence is TGTGCCAGCACCCTACGGAGGGTCCCCTCTGGGGCCAACACCTTC. Amino acid sequence: CASTLRRVPSGANTF. V usage is TRBV7-6 and J usage is TRBJ1-2; TRBD1 is a possible D gene (5 bases). This CDR3 region has 15 residues. Germline V gives CDR1 SGHVS, CDR2 FNYEAQ. Trimming stripped 7 bases from V and 12 bases from J, with 27 bases between.

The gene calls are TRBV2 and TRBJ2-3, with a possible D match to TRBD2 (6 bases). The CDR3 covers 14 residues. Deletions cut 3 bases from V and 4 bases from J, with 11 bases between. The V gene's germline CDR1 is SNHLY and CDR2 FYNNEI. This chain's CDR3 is CASSEGKRADTQYF. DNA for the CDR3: TGTGCCAGCAGTGAGGGCAAGCGGGCAGATACGCAGTATTTT.

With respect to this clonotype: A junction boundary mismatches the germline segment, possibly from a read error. Written as DNA, the CDR3 is TGTGCCAGCAGTGCAGGGGGCATTCATGATCAGTTC. Translating gives CASSAGGIHDQF. J is TRBJ1-1 and V is TRBV2; 8 bases are shared with TRBD1. The CDR3 has 12 residues. Germline values: CDR1 SNHLY, CDR2 FYNNEI.

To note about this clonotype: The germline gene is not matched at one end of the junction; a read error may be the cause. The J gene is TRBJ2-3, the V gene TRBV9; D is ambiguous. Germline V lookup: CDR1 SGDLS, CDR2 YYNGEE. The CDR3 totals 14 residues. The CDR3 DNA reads TGTGCCAGCAGCGTAGAGGACGATCCCCATATGAACAATTTT. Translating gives CASSVEDDPHMNNF.